This T cell receptor (beta chain) derives from a study of cytomegalovirus exposure and HLA in healthy donors. This clone was detected only a few times. The germline gives CDR1 SGHDN, CDR2 FVKESK. CDR3 length equals 17 residues. V gave up 2 bases and J gave up 2 bases, with 18 bases separating them. The PCR employed 60 Vbeta primers together with 13 Jbeta primers. The repertoire was sequenced with immunoSEQ multiplex PCR; TCRdb's copy has only in-frame clones and lacks some. The data contain under 200,000 clones, 76% of them singletons. The chain joins TRBV14 to TRBJ2-5, with a possible D match to TRBD2 (6 bases). Material for sequencing was PBMCs. The receptor's source is a female donor in good health and CMV-seronegative. The CDR3 coding sequence is TGTGCCAGCAGCCAATCATCAGGGAGGCGGGGACAAGAGACCCAGTACTTC. This sequence encodes CASSQSSGRRGQETQYF.